This T cell receptor beta chain was recovered during a study of response to subunit inactivated influenza vaccine listed by TCRdb under 2018. In the study overall: Deep quantitative profiling of the T cell receptor repertoire was used in the study to follow responses to a trivalent subunit inactivated influenza vaccine.

The CDR3 has 15 amino acids, counting the end cysteine and phenylalanine. Only CDR3 DNA is held: 45 bases, read in frame from base 1. V lost 3 bases and J lost 4 bases; the stretch between them is 10 bases long. CDR1 and CDR2 (MDHEN, SYDVKM) derive from the germline V gene. Overall study results and their limits: The authors proposed that each seasonal influenza vaccination may bring in only a limited number of new T cells.

Details on this clonotype: Which antigen it targets is not known. There are no base qualities to consult, and no much larger clone falls within one base.

Libraries were prepared through RT-PCR. For sequencing, an Illumina HiSeq 2500 was employed. The public reads were quality trimmed at Q25 with fastp and then assembled into clones with MiXCR by TCRdb, keeping productive beta chains. Rows matching on CDR3 protein sequence are summarized as one entry with the most common DNA and genes. The sample records more than 450,000 distinct CDR3 sequences, approximately 7.1% of which are singletons. Of the sample, 10% to 15% falls within the top ten clones. The V and J segments used are TRBV28 and TRBJ2-6; perhaps TRBD2 is the D gene, with 6 bases matching. Sample: PBMCs from blood, taken around 25 months after vaccination. This receptor was taken from a man aged 45-69 years who received an inactivated influenza vaccine. Donor details come from another sample of the same person, matched by shared clones. The CDR3 protein is CASSFGGPGANVLTF. The DNA sequence is given as TGTGCCAGCAGTTTCGGAGGGCCCGGGGCCAACGTCCTGACTTTC.